These 7 T cell receptor beta chains share one sample of origin, sequenced in a study of blood T cell repertoires in COVID-19. Some clones are missing from TCRdb's copy, which holds only in-frame ones; the method was immunoSEQ multiplex PCR. The sample lists hundreds of thousands of clones; 85% to 90% were seen once. What was sequenced was PBMCs or T cells enriched from blood (not recorded which). The source of these receptors is a man in his forties who had recovered from COVID-19.

The genes are TRBV30 and TRBJ1-6; D is undetermined. Trimming removed 4 bases at V and 5 bases at J, with 12 bases between. CDR1 is GTSNPN, CDR2 SVGIG, per germline (reference sequence). This CDR3 is 14 amino acids long. DNA for the CDR3: TGTGCCTGGATGGGCGGGCCTCATAATTCACCCCTCCACTTT. It is translated as CAWMGGPHNSPLHF. Full variable domain (outside the CDR3, taken from reference TRBV30 and TRBJ1-6): SQTIHQWPATLVQPVGSPLSLECTVEGTSNPNLYWYRQAAGRGLQLLFYSVGIGQISSEVPQNLSASRPQDRQFILSSKKLLLSDSGFYLCAWMGGPHNSPLHFGNGTRLTVT.

This chain connects TRBV28 to TRBJ2-4; 10 bases fit TRBD1. Germline CDR1 is MDHEN and CDR2 is SYDVKM. J lost 6 bases, V lost 5 bases, and 4 bases had no gene match. This CDR3 region has 14 residues. The chain's CDR3 is CASSAGQGINIQYF. The DNA for the CDR3 is TGTGCCAGCAGTGCGGGACAGGGGATAAACATTCAGTACTTC.

The chain couples TRBV7-6 to TRBJ2-2; possible D gene TRBD2, 6 bases. The germline V gene encodes CDR1 SGHVS and CDR2 FNYEAQ. The CDR3 has 16 residues. With 5 bases removed from V and 0 bases from J, the gap between germline ends came to 13 bases. CDR3 residues: CASSRLVGSNTGELFF. The CDR3 nucleotides read TGTGCCAGCAGCCGACTAGTTGGGTCGAACACCGGGGAGCTGTTTTTT.

This clone came up a few times. The chain couples TRBV28 to TRBJ2-1; weak D call: TRBD1 (6 bases). The CDR3 consists of 14 residues. Trimming stripped 5 bases from V and 9 bases from J, with 17 bases between. Germline values: CDR1 MDHEN, CDR2 SYDVKM. The CDR3 region is CASSNQGLVSEQFF. In DNA form, the CDR3 reads TGTGCCAGCAGTAACCAGGGGTTGGTGAGTGAGCAGTTCTTC. Based on the CDR3 plus reference TRBV28 and TRBJ2-1, the full variable domain is DVKVTQSSRYLVKRTGEKVFLECVQDMDHENMFWYRQDPGLGLRLIYFSYDVKMKEKGDIPEGYSVSREKKERFSLILESASTNQTSMYLCASSNQGLVSEQFFGPGTRLTVL.

This clone was seen only a few times. This sequence joins TRBV7-2 and TRBJ1-5; a possible D gene is TRBD1 (6 bases). Per germline, CDR1 SGHTA and CDR2 FQGNSA. V lost 4 bases to trimming and J lost 7 bases, with 11 bases between them. This CDR3 is built from 13 residues. CDR3 sequence: CASSSTGQQPQHF. For the CDR3, the DNA is TGTGCCAGCAGCTCCACAGGGCAGCAGCCCCAGCATTTT.

The gene calls are TRBV6-6 and TRBJ2-4; tentatively, D is TRBD1 (5 bases). Germline CDR1 is MNHNY and CDR2 is SVGAGI (reference sequence). V lost 6 bases and J 0 bases, leaving 6 bases between the germline ends. The CDR3 consists of 13 residues. In nucleotides, the CDR3 is TGTGCCAGCAGGACAGTAGCCAAAAACATTCAGTACTTC. This gives the protein CASRTVAKNIQYF.

The chain combines TRBV7-9 with TRBJ2-7; TRBD2 agrees at 7 bases. Trimming at V came to 1 base and at J to 0 bases, leaving 6 bases not matched to a gene. There are 16 residues in the CDR3. CDR1 and CDR2 (germline): SEHNR, FQNEAQ (reference sequence). The CDR3 DNA follows: TGTGCCAGCAGCTTAGAGCCGGGACTAATCTCCTACGAGCAGTACTTC. It translates to CASSLEPGLISYEQYF. The entire variable domain, with the rest obtained from reference TRBV7-9 and TRBJ2-7, is as follows: DTGVSQNPRHKITKRGQNVTFRCDPISEHNRLYWYRQTLGQGPEFLTYFQNEAQLEKSRLLSDRFSAERPKGSFSTLEIQRTEQGDSAMYLCASSLEPGLISYEQYFGPGTRLTVT.